The clone carrying this TCR beta chain is medium-sized (0.01 to 0.1%) in the sample. Its antigen is undetermined. Each gene name is a mouse one. Read data end 1 residue before the CDR3 end; the end is taken from the germline J gene. Produced via immunoSEQ multiplex PCR; TCRdb's table is partial and in-frame only. This sample has around 8,000 clones, with around 37% found just once. Time point defined: mouse harvest day 14 after allogeneic transplant. Mouse grafts combined 10^7 T-cell-depleted bone marrow cells with 10^6 splenic CD5+ T cells. CDR3 size: 12 residues. V lost 3 bases to trimming and J lost 0 bases, with 4 bases between them. Germline CDR1 SGHSN, CDR2 HYEKVE. This sample is part of a study of tissue T cells after allogeneic stem cell transplantation. Study-level results: TCR repertoires tracked anatomic similarity, regardless of disease or transplant status.

This chain uses TRBV12-1 with TRBJ1-2; D uncertain. This sequence was found in a female BALB/c mouse given C57BL/6 T cells with graft-versus-host disease after an allogeneic hematopoietic cell transplant. The sample was skin. CDR3 bases read: TGTGCCAGCTCTTGGGCAAACTCCGACTACACC. This gives the protein CASSWANSDYT. The whole CDR3 sequence reads CASSWANSDYTF.